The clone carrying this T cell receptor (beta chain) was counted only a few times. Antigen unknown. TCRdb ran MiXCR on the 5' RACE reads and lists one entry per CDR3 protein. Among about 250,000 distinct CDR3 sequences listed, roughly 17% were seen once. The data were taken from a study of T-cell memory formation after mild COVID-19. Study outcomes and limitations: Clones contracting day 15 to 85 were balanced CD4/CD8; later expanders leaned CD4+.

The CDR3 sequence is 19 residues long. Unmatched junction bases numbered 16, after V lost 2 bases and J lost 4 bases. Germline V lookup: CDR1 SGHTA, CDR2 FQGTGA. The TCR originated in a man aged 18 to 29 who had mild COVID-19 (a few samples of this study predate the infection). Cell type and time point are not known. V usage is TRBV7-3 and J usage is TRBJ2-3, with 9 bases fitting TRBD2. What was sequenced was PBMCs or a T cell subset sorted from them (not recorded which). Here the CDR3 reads CASSLFVRLASGAPDTQYF. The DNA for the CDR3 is TGTGCCAGCAGCTTATTCGTTAGGTTGGCTAGCGGGGCCCCAGATACGCAGTATTTT.